This TCR beta chain was identified during a study of T cell responses to AZD1222 COVID-19 vaccine. General observations from the study: Scientists sampled the repertoires only once the peak T cell response had passed. Baseline seropositives among AZD1222 recipients totaled only five to seven. Spike was spanned by vaccine-associated CD4 TCRs, with dominance at 160-218 and 743-854.

Germline CDR1 reads MGHRA; CDR2 reads YSYEKL. J lost 0 bases, V lost 0 bases, and 7 bases had no gene match. This CDR3 comprises 19 residues. Pooled samples include second doses given at about 4 or 12 weeks. TCRdb keeps only in-frame clones here, not all; method: immunoSEQ multiplex PCR. The sample consists of 120,000 to 150,000 clones, about 92% of them appearing once. In regard to this clone: Antigen unknown.

V usage is TRBV4-1 and J usage is TRBJ2-6; 8 bases align to TRBD2. The receptor's source is an adult who received the AZD1222 COVID-19 vaccine. The sample consisted of peripheral blood, taken 28 days after the second AZD1222 dose. The CDR3 region is CASSQDLFSGTSGANVLTF. The CDR3 bases are TGCGCCAGCAGCCAAGATCTATTTAGCGGGACCTCTGGGGCCAACGTCCTGACTTTC.